The T cell receptor (beta chain) under discussion was sequenced for a study of cytomegalovirus exposure and HLA in healthy donors listed by TCRdb under 2017. For context, the study as a whole: An earlier analysis of some 500 of the donors reported roughly 270 Gb of sequence data and 117 million unique TCR beta sequences from about 180 million T cells. Donor age, sex, ethnicity and CMV serostatus were compiled together with the repertoire data. Typing coverage differed by locus: A, B, C, DRB1 and DQB1 were typed in about 620-640 donors, DQA1 in roughly 500, DPA1 in 606, and DPB1 in 472. In the later analysis, no new phenotypic data were used to find candidate immune exposures; instead, reliance was placed on TCR beta sequences and their occurrence across donors. The study was designed to test whether signatures of past pathogen exposure could be identified by cataloging public T cell receptors. Every repertoire in the discovery cohort had been generated on one and the same sequencing platform. About 300 gigabases of sequencing data and some 85 million unique TCR sequences were included in an early release covering 550 to 650 HLA-typed donors. To study patterns of TCR occurrence, a later analysis re-analyzed previously published TCR beta repertoires from 666 donors and added high-resolution HLA genotyping. In an earlier analysis of 500 to 650 of the donors, high-throughput TCR beta sequencing was used to judge whether each TCR beta V gene segment behaved as functional or pseudogenic. Of the 300 to 400 genotyped donors, approximately 83% fell in the genetic ancestry cluster associated with self-reported Caucasian donors. HLA typing included class I and class II loci at four-digit resolution. Using immunosequencing, the study profiled T cell repertoires from 666 subjects and related those repertoires to cytomegalovirus serostatus. Genome-wide SNP genotypes for about three fifths of the 666 donors were used in a later genetic analysis, which treated that subset as a discovery cohort. Among roughly 370 genotyped donors of the cohort, an average of 235,054 unique TCR beta nucleotide sequences were sequenced per donor, roughly 20% of them non-productive. About five DR-DQ haplotypes were handled as single units for association and clustering because linkage in the cohort was strong. High-throughput TCR immunosequencing, statistical association of individual TCRs with disease status, and machine learning were combined to predict cytomegalovirus infection status. Besides the first cohort of some 670 subjects, a separate validation cohort made up of about 120 different subjects was used. Overall study outcomes, separate from this receptor: When HLA alleles, especially DR and DQ, strongly co-occurred, attributing TCR associations to individual alleles was difficult. Most TCR sequences were seen in very few donors, while some public TCRs were found in many individuals. In a later analysis, several top co-occurrence clusters were reported to appear linked to parvovirus B19, influenza, CMV and Epstein-Barr virus. Linkage disequilibrium might explain the correlated functional status among segregating V segments, but an unknown experimental factor could not be ruled out. Presence/absence analyses assumed roughly uniform sequencing depth across donors, an assumption that may not hold. In a later analysis, the rate of TCR association differed among HLA loci, with DRB1 alleles having the most associated TCRs and HLA-C alleles having the fewest. In vitro tests confirmed that a few of the cytomegalovirus-associated TCR beta chains recognize cytomegalovirus antigens. Some IMGT-functional V segments, including TRBV6-2 and TRBV6-3, could not be distinguished by the 87-base-pair reads and were therefore excluded. A group of highly shared sequence variants was considered likely to be a technical artifact of the sequencing pipeline. Because counts were too low, seventeen rarely observed V segments, including chromosome 9 orphons, were excluded from the earlier analysis of fewer than 650 of the donors. In a later analysis, most CMV-associated TCR beta chains were found to appear HLA-restricted, with HLA associations seemingly driven largely by CMV exposure. In an earlier analysis of some 640 of the donors, most TCR beta V segments were observed in productive rearrangements about 87% or about 30% of the time, broadly matching IMGT annotations. A later genetic analysis associated a missense DCLRE1C variant with V-gene and J-gene trimming of TCR beta chains, and an independent cohort replicated the association. At a false discovery rate of 0.05, a later analysis linked under 20,000 TCR beta sequences to specific HLA alleles. Because HLA typing was missing for some donors at each locus, association tests included only the typed subset. Compared with equally common non-associated chains, HLA-associated TCR beta chains in a later analysis were more clonally expanded and had lower generation probabilities. According to the authors, the approach could potentially be generalized to other disease states and immunological phenotypes. A total of 164 TCR beta chains were listed by the study as associated with cytomegalovirus. A further reported finding was that TCR beta sequences accurately predicted the HLA-A and HLA-B alleles for most subjects in the first cohort. This cohort had only TCR beta chains sequenced, and the lack of alpha or paired-chain data limited which features could be detected. The classifier was reported to diagnose cytomegalovirus status with high specificity and sensitivity in both the original cohort and the validation cohort. CMV serostatus was the only immune exposure information available for the cohort. Compared with the roughly 700-donor mean, donors in an Asian-associated ancestry cluster had fewer N-insertions in productive TCRs, according to a later genetic analysis.

In total, over 600 healthy bone marrow donors made up the cohort. At the time of sampling, every cohort member was nominally healthy, though immune exposures that went unrecorded were likely present. The donor tested CMV seronegative and was one of the 352 seronegative cohort members. A peripheral blood sample was provided by each donor, and peripheral blood mononuclear cells were used for TCR beta sequencing. The Qiagen DNeasy Blood Extraction Kit was used to extract genomic DNA from the blood cell samples. The method behind the library was the immunoSEQ multiplex PCR assay. The multiplex PCR relied on a mix of 60 forward primers for TCR Vbeta segments and 13 reverse primers for TCR Jbeta segments. The CDR3 region of rearranged TCR beta genes was amplified from genomic DNA by a multiplex PCR assay. The amplified TCR beta libraries were sequenced on the Illumina HiSeq System as 87-base-pair reads. The original pipeline was this. A later analysis tallied roughly 78 million unique TCR beta chains across the 600 to 700 repertoires, and approximately 12 million of those chains were shared by two or more donors. Raw reads were error-corrected and collapsed into unique sequences by a nearest-neighbor algorithm in which closely related sequences were merged to remove PCR and sequencing errors. Alignment of CDR3 sequences to IMGT reference sequences was used to assign V, D and J gene segments. For a sequence to be retained, a match of at least six nucleotides to both a V gene segment and a J gene segment was required. A rearrangement was called productive if the CDR3 had no stop codons and remained in frame with V and J, and every other rearrangement was called non-productive. CDR3 was defined according to IMGT convention as the region running from the second conserved V-encoded cysteine to the conserved J-encoded phenylalanine. In an earlier analysis of 500 to 650 of the donors, sequences lacking an unambiguous match to a single V gene segment were excluded. An earlier analysis of some 500 of the donors classified V segments as functional when productive rearrangements were above 56.7% and as segregating when the standard deviation between donors was above 5%. To diagnose cytomegalovirus status from the catalog of TCR beta chain sequences, a statistical classification framework was built. In a later analysis, V and J genes were assigned by comparing TCR nucleotide sequences against IMGT/GENE-DB human TR gene sequences. The TCRdist pipeline was used in a later analysis to assign CDR3 sequences and most-parsimonious VDJ recombination scenarios. In a later analysis, each TCR beta chain was defined by its CDR3 amino acid sequence together with its V-gene family, and reads without a unique V-gene family were excluded. As a way to deal with suspected cross-contamination and a sequencing artifact, a later analysis dropped 592 nucleotide sequences that were highly shared and had low generation probability. In a later analysis, a clonal expansion index for each public chain was calculated from normalized within-repertoire ranks of inferred template counts. A later analysis computed generation probabilities with a VDJ recombination model fitted to out-of-frame rearrangements, and checked the results against IGoR. In a later analysis, TCR-TCR, TCR-HLA and TCR-CMV co-occurrence was scored with hypergeometric tests, and a repertoire-size bias correction was applied to TCR pairs. A later analysis estimated false discovery rates by permuting HLA or CMV assignments 20 times. A later analysis grouped co-occurring TCRs with DBSCAN, adding TCRdist sequence similarity when clustering within HLA-allele-positive subsets. For co-occurrence clustering, repertoires with fewer than 30,000 or more than 120,000 public chains were excluded, along with a handful of repertoires with anomalous nucleotide sharing. Held by TCRdb, this immuneACCESS table contains in-frame sequences only and omits some clones. Under half of the omission traces to an unresolved V gene where checked; the cause of the rest is unknown. The V and J calls and the clone size are those of that table, but D and trimming were determined from the DNA. A total of a few hundred thousand clones appear in this sample, about 80% of them only once. More than 0.3% of the sample is in the top ten clones.

On this clone: What antigen it recognizes has not been identified. Base quality data are lacking; no much larger clone is found one base away.

V and J are truncated by 6 bases and 3 bases respectively, leaving an intervening sequence of 18 bases. According to the germline V gene, CDR1 reads SQVTM and CDR2 reads ANQGSEA. The cysteine opens and the phenylalanine closes a CDR3 of 15 amino acids. Only the CDR3 DNA is retained, 45 bases long and in frame from the first base. This sequence originates from a girl aged 2 to 10 in good health and CMV-seronegative. Sequencing input: PBMCs. Recombination joined TRBV29-1 with TRBJ2-1, with an unclear D gene assignment. Read as DNA, the sequence is TGCAGCGTAGAAATGATGGGCCCGCACTACAATGAGCAGTTCTTC. Translation gives CSVEMMGPHYNEQFF.